This T cell receptor (beta chain) was sequenced in a study of technical replicates of blood from a handful of donors (dated by TCRdb to about 2017). Libraries were made using the immunoSEQ multiplex PCR assay. Sourced from immuneACCESS, this table was stored by TCRdb with only in-frame sequences that have V and J called. A share of the clones is absent; for the studies checked, an unresolved V gene accounts for under half, and the remainder has no known explanation. The sample table shows about 79,000 clones, and around 94% are seen once. About 0.25% of the sample lies in the top ten. V lost 0 bases and J lost 2 bases; the stretch between them is 11 bases long. From cysteine to phenylalanine, the CDR3 is 15 amino acids long. The only DNA kept is the CDR3, 45 bases in frame from the first base. The CDR1 and CDR2 encoded by the germline V gene are MGHRA and YSYEKL. In regard to this clone: It has no known antigen specificity. Base qualities are missing; no much larger clone stands one base away.

This clonotype originated in a human donor in good health. Sequencing used T cells isolated from PBMCs. Recombination joined TRBV4-1 with TRBJ2-7, with a tentative D gene TRBD1 over 6 matching bases. The DNA reads TGCGCCAGCAGCCAAGATCTTAGGACAGCCTACGAGCAGTACTTC. Its coded protein is CASSQDLRTAYEQYF.